This T cell receptor (beta chain) originates from a study of cytomegalovirus exposure and HLA in healthy donors (dated by TCRdb to 2016 to 2017). A note on the overall study: An earlier analysis of fewer than 750 of the donors reported approximately 260 Gb of sequence data and 100 million to 120 million unique TCR beta sequences obtained from about 179 million T cells. An early release covering 550 to 700 HLA-typed donors comprised approximately 300 gigabases of sequencing data and 85 million or so unique TCR sequences. Among the roughly 390 genotyped donors, around 81% belonged to the genetic ancestry cluster associated with self-reported Caucasian donors. The study aimed to test whether cataloging public T cell receptors could reveal signatures of past pathogen exposure. The T cell repertoires of under 700 subjects were profiled by immunosequencing and related to cytomegalovirus serostatus. Along with the 666-subject first cohort, a separate validation cohort of roughly 110 different subjects was used. High-throughput TCR immunosequencing, statistical association of individual TCRs with disease status, and machine learning were combined to predict cytomegalovirus infection status. A later analysis re-analyzed previously published TCR beta repertoires from 666 donors and added high-resolution HLA genotyping to study TCR occurrence patterns. Rather than drawing on any new phenotypic data, the later analysis identified candidate immune exposures from TCR beta sequences and the way those sequences occurred across donors. An earlier analysis of some 500 of the donors applied high-throughput TCR beta sequencing to assess whether each TCR beta V gene segment acted as functional or pseudogenic. Donor age, sex, ethnicity and CMV serostatus were compiled alongside the repertoire data. A later genetic analysis took genome-wide SNP genotypes for about three fifths of the 666 donors and used that subset as a discovery cohort. All discovery cohort repertoires had been generated on a single sequencing platform. HLA typing covered class I and class II loci at four-digit resolution. The number of typed donors differed by locus: about 629-640 for A, B, C, DRB1 and DQB1; 500 to 550 for DQA1; fewer than 610 for DPA1; and about 450 for DPB1. Roughly 5 DR-DQ haplotypes were handled as single units for association and clustering, since linkage in the cohort was strong. On average, 235,054 unique TCR beta nucleotide sequences were sequenced per donor among about 400 genotyped donors of the cohort, with roughly 19% of those sequences being non-productive. General findings and caveats noted by the study authors: Some IMGT-functional V segments, including TRBV6-2 and TRBV6-3, could not be distinguished by the 87-base-pair reads and were therefore excluded. In vitro tests confirmed that a few of the cytomegalovirus-associated TCR beta chains recognize cytomegalovirus antigens. In a later analysis, most CMV-associated TCR beta chains were found to appear HLA-restricted, with HLA associations seemingly driven largely by CMV exposure. In an earlier analysis of some 540 of the donors, most TCR beta V segments appeared in productive rearrangements about 87% or about 30% of the time, broadly matching IMGT annotations. A further reported finding was that TCR beta sequences accurately predicted the HLA-A and HLA-B alleles for most subjects in the first cohort. The only immune exposure information available for the cohort was CMV serostatus. Most TCR sequences were seen in very few donors, while some public TCRs were found in many individuals. The presence/absence analyses assumed that sequencing depth was roughly uniform across donors, and that assumption may not be true. A later analysis found that TCR association rates varied across HLA loci, with DRB1 alleles showing the most associated TCRs and HLA-C alleles the fewest. Several of the top co-occurrence clusters appeared to be linked to parvovirus B19, influenza, CMV and Epstein-Barr virus, according to a later analysis. The classifier was reported to diagnose cytomegalovirus status with high specificity and sensitivity in both the original cohort and the validation cohort. It was suggested by the authors that the approach could potentially be generalized to other disease states and immunological phenotypes. At a false discovery rate of 0.05, a later analysis linked some 18,000 TCR beta sequences to specific HLA alleles. Linkage disequilibrium might explain the correlated functional status among segregating V segments, but an unknown experimental factor could not be excluded. This cohort had only TCR beta chains sequenced, and the lack of alpha or paired-chain data limited which features could be detected. Assigning TCR associations to individual alleles was difficult when HLA alleles, especially DR and DQ, strongly co-occurred. A later genetic analysis associated a missense DCLRE1C variant with V-gene and J-gene trimming of TCR beta chains, and an independent cohort replicated the association. In a later genetic analysis, fewer N-insertions in productive TCRs were reported among donors in an Asian-associated ancestry cluster than the roughly 640-donor mean. HLA typing was unavailable for some donors at each locus, so association tests used only the typed subset. A later analysis found that HLA-associated TCR beta chains were more clonally expanded and had lower generation probabilities than equally common non-associated chains. Seventeen rarely observed V segments, including chromosome 9 orphons, were excluded from the earlier analysis of several hundred of the donors because counts were too low. The study listed 150 to 200 TCR beta chains as associated with cytomegalovirus. A group of highly shared sequence variants was considered likely to be a technical artifact of the sequencing pipeline.

The cohort comprised 666 healthy bone marrow donors. At the time of sampling, every cohort member was nominally healthy, though immune exposures that went unrecorded were likely present. The donor tested CMV seropositive, placing the donor among the approximately 310 seropositive members of the cohort. Every donor gave a peripheral blood sample, and the peripheral blood mononuclear cells from that sample were used for TCR beta sequencing. The Qiagen DNeasy Blood Extraction Kit was used to extract genomic DNA from the blood cell samples. The CDR3 holds 12 amino acids from the cysteine to the phenylalanine. Here the CDR3 DNA is all that survives: 36 bases in frame from base 1. V sheds 1 base and J sheds 4 bases, leaving 5 bases between their ends. In the germline V gene, CDR1 corresponds to LGHNT and CDR2 to FRNRAP. A note on this clone: The antigen it binds to is not known. Nothing much larger sits one base from this clone, and base qualities are not available.

The library was obtained by the immunoSEQ multiplex PCR assay. For the multiplex PCR, a mixture combining 60 forward primers for TCR Vbeta segments and 13 reverse primers for TCR Jbeta segments was used. The CDR3 region of rearranged TCR beta genes was amplified from genomic DNA with a multiplex PCR assay. The amplified TCR beta libraries were sequenced on the Illumina HiSeq System as 87-base-pair reads. Turning to the authors' computational methods: A later analysis counted tens of millions of unique TCR beta chains across the approximately 700 repertoires, and some 11 million of these chains were shared by at least two donors. Raw reads were error-corrected and collapsed into unique sequences by a nearest-neighbor algorithm in which closely related sequences were merged to remove PCR and sequencing errors. CDR3 sequences were aligned to IMGT reference sequences to assign V, D and J gene segments. Each retained sequence needed at least a six-nucleotide match to both a V gene segment and a J gene segment. A rearrangement was called productive if the CDR3 had no stop codons and remained in frame with V and J, and every other rearrangement was called non-productive. CDR3 was defined by IMGT convention, running from the second conserved V-encoded cysteine to the conserved J-encoded phenylalanine. In an earlier analysis of roughly 580 of the donors, sequences lacking an unambiguous match to a single V gene segment were excluded. In an earlier analysis of some 590 of the donors, a V segment was called functional when productive rearrangements were above 56.7%, and segregating when the standard deviation between donors exceeded 5%. A statistical classification framework was developed to diagnose cytomegalovirus status using the catalog of TCR beta chain sequences. In a later analysis, V and J genes were assigned by comparing TCR nucleotide sequences against IMGT/GENE-DB human TR gene sequences. A later analysis assigned CDR3 sequences and most-parsimonious VDJ recombination scenarios with the TCRdist pipeline. In a later analysis, every TCR beta chain was defined by the combination of its CDR3 amino acid sequence and its V-gene family, and reads without a unique V-gene family were dropped. To address suspected cross-contamination and a sequencing artifact, a later analysis removed around 600 highly shared, low-generation-probability nucleotide sequences. In a later analysis, a clonal expansion index was calculated for each public chain from normalized within-repertoire ranks of inferred template counts. In a later analysis, generation probabilities were computed with a VDJ recombination model fitted to out-of-frame rearrangements, and the resulting probabilities were checked against IGoR. In a later analysis, TCR-TCR, TCR-HLA and TCR-CMV co-occurrence was scored with hypergeometric tests, and a repertoire-size bias correction was applied to TCR pairs. A later analysis estimated false discovery rates by permuting HLA or CMV assignments 20 times. A later analysis grouped co-occurring TCRs with DBSCAN, adding TCRdist sequence similarity when clustering within HLA-allele-positive subsets. For co-occurrence clustering, repertoires with fewer than 30,000 or more than 120,000 public chains were excluded, along with five repertoires with anomalous nucleotide sharing. The clones in this table, taken by TCRdb from immuneACCESS, are in-frame only. Not every clone is retained; where verified, under half of the shortfall comes from an unresolved V gene, and the cause of the rest is unknown. D and trimming were read from the DNA, whereas the V and J calls and clone size are those reported in that table. The sample table lists 110,000 or so clones, 7% to 9.5% of them with a count of one. The ten largest clones capture 6% to 7.5% of the sample.

The chain joins TRBV12-5 to TRBJ2-7, with an unclear D gene assignment. The sequenced material came from PBMCs. The source is a woman between 40 and 55 years old in good health and CMV-seropositive. CDR3 loop: CASGLDRYEQYF. The sequenced DNA is TGTGCTAGTGGTTTGGATCGGTACGAGCAGTACTTC. The CDR3 plus the reference TRBV12-5 and TRBJ2-7 genes for the other parts give the full variable domain: DARVTQTPRHKVTEMGQEVTMRCQPILGHNTVFWYRQTMMQGLELLAYFRNRAPLDDSGMPKDRFSAEMPDATLATLKIQPSEPRDSAVYFCASGLDRYEQYFGPGTRLTVT.